A selection of T cell receptor beta chains follows, all from one sample in a study of cytomegalovirus exposure and HLA in healthy donors. Profiling relied on immunoSEQ multiplex PCR, and the TCRdb table lists in-frame clones only, not all of them. The table shows 100,000 to 120,000 clones, with over 80% occurring only once. The specimen was PBMCs. The receptors come from a man younger than 35 in good health and CMV-seronegative. Both conserved end residues are part of each CDR3. The D gene is left open where the match is weak. Only part of the rows carry a size: once, few, many, or a class if the clone is expanded.

d_gene | abundance | j_gene | v_gene | CDR3aa | CDR3nt
- | - | TRBJ2-3 | TRBV6-5 | CASSYIGGRADTQYF | TGTGCCAGCAGTTATATTGGGGGCCGCGCAGATACGCAGTATTTT
TRBD1 | - | TRBJ1-5 | TRBV15 | CATSSPSSGGNQPQHF | TGTGCCACCAGCAGCCCATCCTCAGGGGGTAACCAGCCCCAGCATTTT
- | - | TRBJ1-2 | TRBV27 | CASKLGQGNYGYTF | TGTGCCAGCAAACTCGGCCAGGGTAACTATGGCTACACCTTC
- | - | TRBJ1-1 | TRBV5-4 | CASSLDRRGNTEAFF | TGTGCCAGCAGCTTGGACCGGCGGGGGAACACTGAAGCTTTCTTT
- | - | TRBJ2-3 | TRBV15 | CATSSSGGPSDTQYF | TGTGCCACCAGCAGTTCAGGGGGGCCCTCAGATACGCAGTATTTT
TRBD2 | - | TRBJ2-7 | TRBV27 | CASRLTGTSGFEQYF | TGTGCCAGCAGATTAACCGGGACTAGCGGCTTCGAGCAGTACTTC
TRBD2 | - | TRBJ2-1 | TRBV7-2 | CASSRGGSGRNNEQFF | TGTGCCAGCAGCCGCGGGGGTAGCGGGAGGAACAATGAGCAGTTCTTC
- | - | TRBJ1-5 | TRBV6-5 | CASSYSGPGGNQPQHF | TGTGCCAGCAGTTACTCGGGCCCGGGAGGCAATCAGCCCCAGCATTTT
- | medium-sized | TRBJ2-5 | TRBV4-2 | CASSPRRGGSGRQETQYF | TGTGCCAGCAGCCCTCGAAGGGGGGGGTCCGGGCGTCAGGAGACCCAGTACTTC
- | - | TRBJ2-3 | TRBV12-2 | CASRLKPLGAELTDTQYF | TGTGCAAGTCGCTTAAAGCCCCTCGGAGCCGAACTCACAGATACGCAGTATTTT
- | few | TRBJ2-7 | TRBV4-1 | CASSQDLAYEQYF | TGCGCCAGCAGCCAAGATCTAGCCTACGAGCAGTACTTC
TRBD1 | - | TRBJ2-1 | TRBV7-9 | CSSSLVQGANEQFF | TGTTCCAGCAGCTTAGTACAGGGGGCTAATGAGCAGTTCTTC
TRBD2 | once | TRBJ2-5 | TRBV11-2 | CASSSYRAGGLRETQYF | TGTGCCAGCAGCTCCTATCGGGCGGGAGGGTTGAGAGAGACCCAGTACTTC
- | - | TRBJ2-3 | TRBV11-2 | CASSLEVSTGTQYF | TGTGCCAGCAGCTTAGAGGTTTCAACAGGTACGCAGTATTTT
- | - | TRBJ2-1 | TRBV19 | CASSRGTLRGEQFF | TGTGCCAGTAGCCGCGGGACCTTGAGAGGTGAGCAGTTCTTC
- | - | TRBJ2-3 | TRBV6-4 | CASSDSFQGADTQYF | TGTGCCAGCAGTGACTCTTTTCAGGGTGCAGATACGCAGTATTTT
TRBD1 | - | TRBJ1-5 | TRBV5-5 | CASSRTGNSNQPQHF | TGTGCCAGCAGCCGGACAGGGAATAGCAATCAGCCCCAGCATTTT
TRBD1 | - | TRBJ2-5 | TRBV15 | CATSTSTGEETQYF | TGTGCCACCAGCACCTCGACAGGGGAAGAGACCCAGTACTTC
TRBD1 | once | TRBJ2-7 | TRBV6-5 | CASSYSVTGGYEQYF | TGTGCCAGCAGTTACTCAGTGACAGGGGGCTACGAGCAGTACTTC
- | - | TRBJ1-3 | TRBV6-5 | CASSPLSAGNTTYF | TGTGCCAGCAGTCCCCTCAGCGCGGGAAACACCACATATTTT
- | - | TRBJ1-2 | TRBV9 | CASSATLLGQQLSGYTF | TGTGCCAGCAGCGCTACCTTACTTGGACAGCAGCTATCTGGCTACACCTTC
TRBD1 | few | TRBJ2-7 | TRBV4-1 | CASSQTGTGVYEQYF | TGCGCCAGCAGCCAGACCGGGACAGGGGTGTACGAGCAGTACTTC
TRBD2 | - | TRBJ2-5 | TRBV7-9 | CASSRTSGFGGTQYF | TGTGCCAGCAGCCGGACTAGCGGGTTCGGGGGGACCCAGTACTTC
- | - | TRBJ1-4 | TRBV5-8 | CASSLRQGREKLFF | TGTGCCAGCAGCTTGAGGCAGGGGCGGGAAAAACTGTTTTTT
- | few | TRBJ1-1 | TRBV27 | CATGSGGTEAFF | TGTGCCACCGGCTCGGGGGGCACTGAAGCTTTCTTT
TRBD2 | - | TRBJ2-2 | TRBV9 | CASSFIAGWNTGELFF | TGTGCCAGCTCTTTTATAGCGGGCTGGAACACCGGGGAGCTGTTTTTT
- | few | TRBJ1-5 | TRBV7-9 | CASSLKGGNQPQHF | TGTGCCAGCAGCTTAAAAGGGGGCAATCAGCCCCAGCATTTT
- | once | TRBJ2-6 | TRBV5-1 | CASSLRGGEFSGANVLTF | TGCGCCAGCAGCTTGCGAGGGGGTGAATTCTCTGGGGCCAACGTCCTGACTTTC
TRBD1 | - | TRBJ1-3 | TRBV10-2 | CATNDRAGNTIYF | TGCGCCACCAACGACAGGGCTGGAAACACCATATATTTT
TRBD2 | - | TRBJ2-1 | TRBV5-4 | CASSWAGVSYNEQFF | TGTGCCAGCAGTTGGGCGGGAGTCTCCTACAATGAGCAGTTCTTC
- | - | TRBJ2-1 | TRBV28 | CASSLTGPSHEQFF | TGTGCCAGCAGTTTGACAGGCCCGTCGCATGAGCAGTTCTTC
- | - | TRBJ2-4 | TRBV11-2 | CASSLDPRAGDIQYF | TGTGCCAGCAGCTTAGACCCCCGGGCAGGGGACATTCAGTACTTC
TRBD1 | - | TRBJ2-1 | TRBV7-6 | CASSYPGQNNEQFF | TGTGCCAGCAGCTACCCGGGACAGAACAATGAGCAGTTCTTC
TRBD1 | - | TRBJ1-1 | TRBV10-3 | CAISESTGVNTEAFF | TGTGCCATCAGTGAGAGTACAGGGGTGAACACTGAAGCTTTCTTT
- | - | TRBJ2-3 | TRBV7-2 | CASTLGRTDTQYF | TGTGCCAGCACCCTGGGGCGCACAGATACGCAGTATTTT
TRBD2 | - | TRBJ2-1 | TRBV29-1 | CSGDGREEYNEQFF | TGCAGCGGGGACGGGCGGGAGGAATACAATGAGCAGTTCTTC
- | few | TRBJ1-1 | TRBV6-5 | CASSYSIGQLNTEAFF | TGTGCCAGCAGTTACTCGATTGGCCAGTTGAACACTGAAGCTTTCTTT
TRBD2 | - | TRBJ2-3 | TRBV10-1 | CASSEGVAGGGDTQYF | TGCGCCAGCAGTGAAGGGGTAGCGGGAGGTGGAGATACGCAGTATTTT
- | - | TRBJ2-6 | TRBV28 | CASIPVIRRGTDEGANVLTF | TGTGCCAGCATCCCAGTCATAAGGCGAGGCACTGATGAAGGGGCCAACGTCCTGACTTTC
TRBD1 | - | TRBJ2-7 | TRBV6-6 | CASRTGTVRYEQYF | TGTGCCAGCAGGACCGGGACAGTGAGATACGAGCAGTACTTC
TRBD2 | - | TRBJ2-7 | TRBV14 | CASSHRLGTSVSYEQYF | TGTGCCAGCAGCCATCGCCTTGGGACTAGCGTGTCCTACGAGCAGTACTTC
TRBD2 | - | TRBJ2-2 | TRBV5-6 | CASSSRTSGRSGELFF | TGTGCCAGCAGCTCACGGACTAGCGGCCGATCCGGGGAGCTGTTTTTT
TRBD2 | - | TRBJ2-7 | TRBV15 | CATSSLGGSSYEQYF | TGTGCCACCAGCAGTTTGGGCGGGAGCTCCTACGAGCAGTACTTC
- | - | TRBJ2-7 | TRBV28 | CASRSQEDYEQYF | TGTGCCAGCAGGTCTCAGGAAGACTACGAGCAGTACTTC
TRBD2 | few | TRBJ2-1 | TRBV4-3 | CASSQGIEREVPYNEQFF | TGCGCCAGCAGCCAAGGTATCGAGCGGGAGGTCCCCTACAATGAGCAGTTCTTC
TRBD1 | - | TRBJ1-1 | TRBV27 | CASSFAGQVGNTEAFF | TGTGCCAGCAGTTTTGCGGGACAGGTTGGGAACACTGAAGCTTTCTTT
- | - | TRBJ1-1 | TRBV7-9 | CASSGDLGFNTEAFF | TGTGCCAGCAGCGGAGACCTCGGTTTCAACACTGAAGCTTTCTTT
- | - | TRBJ2-7 | TRBV19 | CASSVRGSEQYF | TGTGCCAGTAGTGTCCGCGGTTCCGAGCAGTACTTC
- | - | TRBJ2-2 | TRBV30 | CASPRNTGELFF | TGTGCCTCCCCCCGGAACACCGGGGAGCTGTTTTTT
TRBD2 | many | TRBJ2-7 | TRBV6-1 | CASSEAWEGKSEQYF | TGTGCCAGCAGTGAAGCGTGGGAGGGAAAGAGCGAGCAGTACTTC
- | - | TRBJ1-5 | TRBV6-6 | CASSYRGGANQPQHF | TGTGCCAGCAGTTACAGGGGGGGAGCCAATCAGCCCCAGCATTTT
TRBD1 | - | TRBJ1-1 | TRBV19 | CASSIRTGVMNTEAFF | TGTGCCAGTAGTATAAGGACAGGCGTCATGAACACTGAAGCTTTCTTT
- | - | TRBJ1-2 | TRBV29-1 | CSVDLAFSRDYGYTF | TGCAGCGTTGACTTGGCCTTTTCGCGGGACTATGGCTACACCTTC
TRBD2 | - | TRBJ2-5 | TRBV4-3 | CASSHDYGLAETQYF | TGCGCCAGCAGCCACGACTACGGACTAGCGGAGACCCAGTACTTC
TRBD2 | - | TRBJ2-1 | TRBV5-4 | CASSLAVLLGTSGHNEQFF | TGTGCCAGCAGCTTGGCAGTCTTATTAGGGACTAGCGGCCACAATGAGCAGTTCTTC
TRBD1 | - | TRBJ2-1 | TRBV9 | CASSGLGQGWFF | TGTGCCAGCAGCGGCCTAGGACAGGGCTGGTTCTTC
- | - | TRBJ1-2 | TRBV7-2 | CASSSGTSYGYTF | TGTGCCAGCAGCTCGGGGACAAGCTATGGCTACACCTTC